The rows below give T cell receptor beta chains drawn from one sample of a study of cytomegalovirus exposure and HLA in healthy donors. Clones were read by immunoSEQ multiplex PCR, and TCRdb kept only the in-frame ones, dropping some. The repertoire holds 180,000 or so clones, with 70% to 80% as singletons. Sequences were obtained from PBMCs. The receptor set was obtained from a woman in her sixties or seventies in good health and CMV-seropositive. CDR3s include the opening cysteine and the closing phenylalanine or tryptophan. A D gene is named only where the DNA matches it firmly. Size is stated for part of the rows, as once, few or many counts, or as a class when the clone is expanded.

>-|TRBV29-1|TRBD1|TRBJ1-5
TGCAGCGTTGGGACAGGGCGAAATCAGCCCCAGCATTTT
CSVGTGRNQPQHF
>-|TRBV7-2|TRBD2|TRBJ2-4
TGTGCCAGCAGCCCAGGACTAGAAAACAGTCAGTACTTC
CASSPGLENSQYF
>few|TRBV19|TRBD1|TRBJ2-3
TGTGCCAGCCAATCGGGACAGGCAGGAGCAGATACGCAGTATTTT
CASQSGQAGADTQYF
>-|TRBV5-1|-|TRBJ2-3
TGCGCCAGCAGCCCTTCGGGCGGGGTAGATACGCAGTATTTT
CASSPSGGVDTQYF
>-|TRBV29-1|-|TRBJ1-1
TGCAGCGTGGGAACAGGGAGCGGAACTGAAGCTTTCTTT
CSVGTGSGTEAFF
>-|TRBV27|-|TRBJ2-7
TGTGCCAGCGGACTTACGGCGTTCGAGCAGTACTTC
CASGLTAFEQYF
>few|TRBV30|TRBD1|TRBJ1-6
TGTGCCGGAAAGGGACAGGATAATTCACCCCTCCACTTT
CAGKGQDNSPLHF
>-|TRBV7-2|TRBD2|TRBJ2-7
TGTGCCAGCAGCACGAGGCGGGTTAGCGGGAGGTCGTACGAGCAGTACTTC
CASSTRRVSGRSYEQYF
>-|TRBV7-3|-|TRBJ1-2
TGTGCCAGCAGCTCACAGGGTGGGGAAAACTTTGGTGGCTACACCTTC
CASSSQGGENFGGYTF
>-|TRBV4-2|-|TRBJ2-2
TGTGCCAGCAGCCAAGAGGGGGCGCCCGGGGAGCTGTTTTTT
CASSQEGAPGELFF
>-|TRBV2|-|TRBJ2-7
TGTGCCAGCAGTGAAGGCGCCCACCCCTACGAGCAGTACTTC
CASSEGAHPYEQYF
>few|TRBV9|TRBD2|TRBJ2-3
TGTGCCAGCAGCGAATTCCAGACTACTAGCGGGGGCGACGATACGCAGTATTTT
CASSEFQTTSGGDDTQYF
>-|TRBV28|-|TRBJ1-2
TGTGCCAGCAGTTTTTTACACCAGAACTATGGCTGCACCTTC
CASSFLHQNYGCTF
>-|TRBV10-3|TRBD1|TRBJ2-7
TGTGCCATCAGTGAAGAGGGACAGACCTACGAGCAGTACTTC
CAISEEGQTYEQYF
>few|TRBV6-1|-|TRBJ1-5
TGTGCCAGCAGGGGCCGATGGGGGGGTAATCAGCCCCAGCATTTT
CASRGRWGGNQPQHF
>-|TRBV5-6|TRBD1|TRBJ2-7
TGTGCCAGCAGCCGGGGCGGAACAGGGGACTACGAGCAGTACTTC
CASSRGGTGDYEQYF
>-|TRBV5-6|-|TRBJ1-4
TGTGCCAGCAACTTGCGGGGTGGTGTGGAAAAACTGTTTTTT
CASNLRGGVEKLFF
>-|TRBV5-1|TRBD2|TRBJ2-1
TGCGCCAGCAGCAAGGGGCTAGCGGGGCCCAATGAGCAGTTCTTC
CASSKGLAGPNEQFF
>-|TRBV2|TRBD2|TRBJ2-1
TGTGCCAGCAGGCCTAGCGGGTACCGAAGCCTCTCCTACAATGAGCAGTTCTTC
CASRPSGYRSLSYNEQFF
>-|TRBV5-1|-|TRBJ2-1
TGCGCCAGCAGTGCCGGGACTCCCATGCGCCACCACAATGAGCAGTTCTTC
CASSAGTPMRHHNEQFF
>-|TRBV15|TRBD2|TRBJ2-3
TGTGCCACCAGCAAAATGATTAGCGGGACCACAGATACGCAGTATTTT
CATSKMISGTTDTQYF
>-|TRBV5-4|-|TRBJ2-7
TGTGCCAGCAGCTGGGGCGGGGGCACCTACGAGCAGTACTTC
CASSWGGGTYEQYF
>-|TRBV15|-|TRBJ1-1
TGTGCCACCAGCAGAGGCGGGACGGGGGACACTGAAGCTTTCTTT
CATSRGGTGDTEAFF
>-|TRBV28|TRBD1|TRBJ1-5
TGTGCCAGCAGTTTACGGGACAGACATCAGCCCCAGCATTTT
CASSLRDRHQPQHF
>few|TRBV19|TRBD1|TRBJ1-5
TGTGCCAGTAGTATCAGGGGAGGGACAGGGAAGAATCAGCCCCAGCATTTT
CASSIRGGTGKNQPQHF
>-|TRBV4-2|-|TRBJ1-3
TGTGCCAGCAGCCAACAAGGGCCAGGGGCAGTCGGAAACACCATATATTTT
CASSQQGPGAVGNTIYF
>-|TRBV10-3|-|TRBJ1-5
TGTGCCATCAGTGCGGGTGAAGGGGTAGGACAGCCCCAGCATTTT
CAISAGEGVGQPQHF
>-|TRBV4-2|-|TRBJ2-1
TGTGCCAGCAGCCAAGTGAGGCCAGCCAGCTCCTACAATGAGCAGTTCTTC
CASSQVRPASSYNEQFF
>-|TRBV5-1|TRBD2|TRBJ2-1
TGCGCCAGCAGCTCAGCGGCTAGCGGGAGCAATGAGCAGTTCTTC
CASSSAASGSNEQFF
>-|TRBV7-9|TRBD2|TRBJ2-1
TGTGCCAGCAGCTTAGCAGGCATCCGACTAGCGAGCTCCTACAATGAGCAGTTCTTC
CASSLAGIRLASSYNEQFF
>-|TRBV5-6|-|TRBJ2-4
TGTGCCAGCAGCTTGAAGCCCCTTCGACTGTCCGGTTACGGGAGTCAGTACTTC
CASSLKPLRLSGYGSQYF
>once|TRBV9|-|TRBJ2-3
TGTGCCAGCAGCGTCTTGCCTAGCACAGATTCGCAGTATTTT
CASSVLPSTDSQYF
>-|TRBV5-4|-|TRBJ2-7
TGTGCCAGCAGCTTGGGCCGGGGCGAGCAGTACTTC
CASSLGRGEQYF
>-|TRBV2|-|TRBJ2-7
TGTGCCAGCAGTGATCAGGGTGCCGGCGAGCAGTACTTC
CASSDQGAGEQYF
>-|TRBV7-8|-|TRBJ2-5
TGTGCCAGCAGCTTAGGCAACGGGATTGAGACCCAGTACTTC
CASSLGNGIETQYF
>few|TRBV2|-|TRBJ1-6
TGTGCCAGCCTTGGACAGATTTATAATTCACCCCTCCACTTT
CASLGQIYNSPLHF
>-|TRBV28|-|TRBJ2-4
TGTGCCAGCAGTACCGGGTTGGGCATTCAGTACTTC
CASSTGLGIQYF
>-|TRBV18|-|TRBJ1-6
TGTGCCAGCTCCCCAAGCATGGAGAGCTCCTATAATTCACCCCTCCACTTT
CASSPSMESSYNSPLHF
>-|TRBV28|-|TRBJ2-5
TGTGCCAGCAGTTTGACAGCGCAAGAGACCCAGTACTTC
CASSLTAQETQYF